This TCR beta chain was profiled in a study of shared clonotypes between healthy human individuals. Libraries were prepared by immunoSEQ multiplex PCR; TCRdb keeps only in-frame clonotypes and omits some of them. The table has some 2.4 million clones, over 85% seen once. The donor cohort consisted entirely of Caucasian adults residing in Nashville, Tennessee. CDR1 and CDR2 (germline): SGHAT, FQDESV (reference sequence). CDR3 length equals 15 residues. The trim removed 4 bases at V and 5 bases at J, leaving 7 bases unmatched. The TCR comes from a man aged 18 to 29 in good health. Some clones in this sample may be carry-over from other donors' samples. Material for sequencing was naive CD4+ T cells from PBMCs. Subset: CD45RA+ positively selected. The V and J genes are TRBV11-1 and TRBJ2-2, with 7 bases matching TRBD2. CDR3 sequence (DNA): TGTGCCAGCAGCTCAAGGACCGGGGGGACCGGGGAGCTGTTTTTT. Translation gives CASSSRTGGTGELFF.